One and the same sample provided the 4 T cell receptor beta chains below, sequenced in a study of T cells after yellow fever vaccination. MiXCR, applied by TCRdb to the 5' RACE reads, yields one record per CDR3 protein. The sample has 250,000 to 300,000 distinct CDR3 sequences, approximately 10% seen once. The source was CD4+ T cells sorted from PBMCs, collected 5 days after the yellow fever booster vaccination. These receptor sequences come from a man aged 18 to 29 who received the YFV17D yellow fever vaccine.

The genes are TRBV27 and TRBJ1-1; TRBD1 matches 8 bases. The ends lost 7 bases at V and 4 bases at J; junction bases unmatched: 5. Germline V CDR1 and CDR2: MNHEY, SMNVEV (reference sequence). This CDR3 is 13 amino acids long. The CDR3: CASKGQGGTEAFF. CDR3 in DNA: TGTGCCAGCAAAGGACAGGGCGGCACTGAAGCTTTCTTT.

Notes on this clonotype: An end of the junction does not agree with germline; a read error may underlie this. This rearrangement joins TRBV5-1 to TRBJ1-1; no reliable D call. Germline CDR1 is SGHRS and CDR2 is YFSETQ. This CDR3 comprises 13 residues. The CDR3 bases are TGCGCCAGCAGCTTGGATCCGAACACTGAAGGTTTCTTT. This translates into CASSLDPNTEGFF.

J is TRBJ2-1 and V is TRBV4-1; possibly TRBD1 for D (5 bases). V was pared by 3 bases and J by 6 bases, with 9 bases between. This CDR3 has 13 residues. Germline CDR1 reads MGHRA; CDR2 reads YSYEKL. CDR3 loop: CASSHERGNEQFF. The CDR3 DNA is TGCGCCAGCAGCCATGAAAGGGGCAATGAGCAGTTCTTC.

This rearrangement joins TRBV20-1 to TRBJ2-7; unclear D gene. The CDR3 runs to 13 residues. V lost 0 bases and J lost 6, with 12 bases in between. CDR1 and CDR2 from the germline V gene are DFQATT and SNEGSKA (reference sequence). The CDR3 spells CSARDSGRGEQYV. As DNA, the CDR3 is TGCAGTGCTAGAGATTCAGGCCGAGGCGAGCAGTACGTC.